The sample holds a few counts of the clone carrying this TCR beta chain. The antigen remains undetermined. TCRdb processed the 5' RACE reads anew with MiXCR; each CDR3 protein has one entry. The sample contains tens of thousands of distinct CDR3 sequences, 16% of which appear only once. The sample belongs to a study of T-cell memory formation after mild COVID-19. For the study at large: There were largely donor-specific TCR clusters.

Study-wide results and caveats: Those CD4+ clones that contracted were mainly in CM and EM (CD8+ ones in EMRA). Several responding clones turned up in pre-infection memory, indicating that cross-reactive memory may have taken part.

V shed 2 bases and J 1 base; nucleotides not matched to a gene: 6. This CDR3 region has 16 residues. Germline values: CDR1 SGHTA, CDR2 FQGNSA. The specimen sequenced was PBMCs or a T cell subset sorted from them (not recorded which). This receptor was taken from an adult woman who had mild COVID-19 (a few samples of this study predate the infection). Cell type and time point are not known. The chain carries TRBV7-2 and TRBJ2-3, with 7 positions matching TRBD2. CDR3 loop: CASSLPTSTRTDTQYF. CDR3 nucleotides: TGTGCCAGCAGCTTACCGACTAGCACTCGCACAGATACGCAGTATTTT.